One and the same sample provided the 3 T cell receptor beta chains below, sequenced in a study of T cells in Graves' hyperthyroidism and ophthalmopathy. Researchers amplified the TCR beta CDR3 regions from RNA transcripts. HTBI primers were employed in a first-round RT-PCR of the TCR CDR3. Using its own MiXCR run on the multiplex PCR reads, TCRdb lists one record per CDR3 protein. This repertoire shows 300,000 to 450,000 distinct CDR3 sequences, approximately 14% found once; its top ten account for 15% to 20%. Specimen: blood. These receptors were obtained from a woman aged 25 to 39 with Graves' ophthalmopathy.

The chain is built from TRBV7-6 and TRBJ1-3, with a weak D call TRBD1 (6 bases). Between the trimmed V and J ends, which lost 5 bases and 0 bases, there was a span of 11 bases. The length of the CDR3 is 15 residues. Germline CDR1 and CDR2: SGHVS and FNYEAQ. The DNA of the CDR3 is TGTGCCAGCAGCCCGGGACACTTCTCTGGAAACACCATATATTTT. Translated, it gives CASSPGHFSGNTIYF.

This clonotype has ten or more counts. The chain recombines TRBV28 with TRBJ2-3, with D possibly being TRBD2 (6 bases). The germline CDR1 and CDR2 sequences are MDHEN and SYDVKM. V dropped 3 bases and J dropped 3 bases, with 10 bases sitting between them. The CDR3 runs 14 residues. CDR3 sequence reads: CASSFPGRTDTQYF. CDR3 DNA sequence: TGTGCCAGCAGTTTTCCGGGGAGGACAGATACGCAGTATTTT.

The rearrangement links TRBV29-1 to TRBJ2-2; no reliable D call. Per the germline V gene, CDR1 is SQVTM and CDR2 is ANQGSEA. This CDR3 is 14 amino acids long. V was trimmed by 2 bases and J by 4 bases, leaving 11 bases between them. In nucleotides, the CDR3 is TGCAGCGTTGAACTTGGACGGATCACCGGGGAGCTGTTTTTT. It specifies CSVELGRITGELFF.